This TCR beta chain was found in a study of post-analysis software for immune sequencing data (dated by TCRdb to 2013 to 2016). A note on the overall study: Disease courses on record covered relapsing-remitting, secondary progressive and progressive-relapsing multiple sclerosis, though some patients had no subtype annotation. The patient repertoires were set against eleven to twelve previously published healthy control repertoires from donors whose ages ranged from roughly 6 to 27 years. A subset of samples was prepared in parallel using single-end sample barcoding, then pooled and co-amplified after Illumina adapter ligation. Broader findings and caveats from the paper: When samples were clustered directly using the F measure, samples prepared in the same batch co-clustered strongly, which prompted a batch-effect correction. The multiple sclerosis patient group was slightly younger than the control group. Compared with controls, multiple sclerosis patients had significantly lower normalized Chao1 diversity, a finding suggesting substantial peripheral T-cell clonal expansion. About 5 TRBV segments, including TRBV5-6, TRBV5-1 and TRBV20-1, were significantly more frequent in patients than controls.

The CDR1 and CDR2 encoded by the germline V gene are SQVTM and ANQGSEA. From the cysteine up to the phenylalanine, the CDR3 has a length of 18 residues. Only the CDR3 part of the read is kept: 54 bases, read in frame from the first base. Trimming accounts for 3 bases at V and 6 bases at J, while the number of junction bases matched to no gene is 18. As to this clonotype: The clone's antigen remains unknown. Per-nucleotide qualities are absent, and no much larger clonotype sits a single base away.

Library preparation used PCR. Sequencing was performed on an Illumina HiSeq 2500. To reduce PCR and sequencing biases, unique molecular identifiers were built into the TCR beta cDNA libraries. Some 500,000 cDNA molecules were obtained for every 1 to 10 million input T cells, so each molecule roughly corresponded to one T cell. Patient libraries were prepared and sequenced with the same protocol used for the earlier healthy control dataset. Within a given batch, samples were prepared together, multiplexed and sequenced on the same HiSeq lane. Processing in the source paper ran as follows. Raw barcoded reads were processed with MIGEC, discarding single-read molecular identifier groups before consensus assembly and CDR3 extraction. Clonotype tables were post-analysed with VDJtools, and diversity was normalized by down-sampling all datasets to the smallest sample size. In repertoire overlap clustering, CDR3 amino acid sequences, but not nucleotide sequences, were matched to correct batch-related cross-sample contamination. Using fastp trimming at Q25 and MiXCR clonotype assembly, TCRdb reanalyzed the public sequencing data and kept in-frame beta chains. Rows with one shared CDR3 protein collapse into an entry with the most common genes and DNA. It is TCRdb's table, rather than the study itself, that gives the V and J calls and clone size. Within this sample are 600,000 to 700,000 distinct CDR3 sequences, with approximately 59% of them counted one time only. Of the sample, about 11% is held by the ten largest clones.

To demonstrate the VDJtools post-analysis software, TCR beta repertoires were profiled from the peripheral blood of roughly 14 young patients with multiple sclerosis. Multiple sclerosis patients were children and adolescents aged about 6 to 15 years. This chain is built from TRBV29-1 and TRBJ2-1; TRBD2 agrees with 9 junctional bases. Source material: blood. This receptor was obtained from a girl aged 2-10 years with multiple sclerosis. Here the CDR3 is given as CSVDWGAGGPMFGNEQFF. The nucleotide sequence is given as TGCAGCGTTGATTGGGGTGCGGGAGGGCCAATGTTCGGCAATGAGCAGTTCTTC.